This T cell receptor (beta chain) comes out of a study of cytomegalovirus exposure and HLA in healthy donors. Study conclusions and caveats: In a later analysis, TCR association rates varied by HLA locus: DRB1 most, HLA-C fewest. V- and J-gene trimming in TCR beta was tied to a missense DCLRE1C variant by an analysis performed later. Analyzed later, most CMV-associated TCR beta chains appeared HLA-restricted.

The CDR3 sequence is 14 residues long. V was pared by 5 bases and J by 5 bases, with 3 bases of the junction left unmatched. The germline V gene has CDR1 SGHVS and CDR2 FNYEAQ. A multiplex PCR was run with 60 Vbeta primers and 13 Jbeta primers. In the original analysis: The count from a later analysis was about 80 million unique TCR beta chains, about 10 million of them shared. Measured with immunoSEQ multiplex PCR; TCRdb has only the in-frame clones, and not every one. Clone size and the V and J calls come from that table; the DNA yielded D and trimming. The sample yields nearly 200,000 clones, 82% seen once. A few counts support this clone. Its cognate antigen is unknown.

The sequencing sample was made of PBMCs. The TCR comes from a boy between 2 and 10 years old in good health and CMV-seronegative. J is TRBJ1-4 and V is TRBV7-6, with TRBD1 identical over 9 bases. The CDR3 DNA sequence: TGTGCCAGCAGCCCCGGGACAGGGAATGAAAAACTGTTTTTT. It translates to CASSPGTGNEKLFF.